This T cell receptor beta chain was documented in a study of vaccination effects on CD4 cells after COVID-19. On the study more broadly: At 16 days and at one week before vaccination, samples were given by two convalescent patients.

The CDR3 is 16 amino acids. V dropped 4 bases and J dropped 3 bases, with 17 bases sitting between them. From germline, CDR1 is SGHNT and CDR2 YYREEE (reference sequence). As concerns this clone: The antigen remains unidentified.

Antigen-specific CD4+ T cells were expanded (with viral peptide pools) by the ViraFEST assay ahead of sequencing. It was after 10 days of culture that CD4+ T cells were isolated. The person's infection with SARS-CoV-2, confirmed by PCR, took place between March and December 2020. Serving as the negative control culture was a pool of HIV-1 Nef peptides. It was on days 3 and 7 that half the medium was replaced with IL-2 medium. Using immunoSEQ multiplex PCR, the repertoire was profiled, and TCRdb retains in-frame clones only, with some absent. The repertoire consists of around 53,000 clones, with about 77% occurring once and the leading ten covering 5% to 6.5%. Broader study findings: At late timepoints after vaccination, vaccine- and infection-induced clones shrank markedly.

Source: CD4+ T cells from PBMCs cultured with HIV peptides, taken before COVID-19 vaccination. Described subset: HIV-1 Nef peptide pool negative control/reference culture. The sequence came from a human donor who had a prior SARS-CoV-2 infection. This sequence joins TRBV5-4 and TRBJ2-1; D not resolved. CDR3 in amino acids: CASSPDPETIYNEQFF. CDR3 in DNA: TGTGCCAGCAGCCCGGACCCGGAAACAATCTACAATGAGCAGTTCTTC.